This paragraph covers one TCR beta chain sequence. Its antigen is not yet known. It has no much larger one-base neighbor in the sample; base qualities were not kept. Collaborating institutions collected whole blood in K2EDTA tubes following their own protocols. For TCRbeta analysis, collaborators shipped samples in one of three forms: frozen whole blood, isolated PBMCs, or DNA extracted from either of those sample types. Reading from cysteine to phenylalanine, the CDR3 counts 16 amino acids. Just the 48-base CDR3 DNA is kept, in frame starting at base 1. From a lookup of the germline V gene (reference sequence), CDR1 and CDR2 are MNHEY and SMNVEV. The germline ends are 12 bases apart after V is trimmed by 0 bases and J by 2 bases. This specimen belongs to a study of blood T cell repertoires in COVID-19 (dated by TCRdb to about 2020). Context from the whole study: Samples from collaborators originated in the United States, Italy and Spain and spanned both the acute and convalescent phases of COVID-19. The material from the prospective study consisted of cDNA or gDNA derived from T cells, B-cell-depleted T cells, or PBMCs. Subjects who had been exposed to COVID-19, were actively infected with it, or had recovered from it provided the deeply sampled blood TCRbeta repertoires that made up the dataset. A freely available public database, intended as a resource for researchers studying the immune response to SARS-CoV-2, is where the repertoires were released. The samples were drawn from two sources: the first 160 participants of the ongoing ImmuneRACE study, and over 1,000 subjects contributed by 6 global collaborators. Sample metadata almost always included a de-identified subject ID, COVID-19 status, age in years and sex. Where available, HLA class I and class II types were taken from metadata supplied by the sample provider and were not determined by assay-based typing. Results the study describes overall, beyond this receptor: The quantity of clinical and demographic metadata differed by source and by participant and was supplied without curation.

TCRbeta CDR3 regions were amplified from genomic DNA using the immunoSEQ Assay, a bias-controlled multiplex PCR. In the original analysis: Within the assay, amplification of reference gene primers was used to estimate how many nucleated cells each sample contained. To quantify the absolute abundance of each unique TCRbeta CDR3 rearrangement, sequence reads were collapsed and filtered. For each sample, productive Simpson clonality was calculated as the square root of Simpson's diversity index across productive rearrangements. TCRdb re-hosts the immuneACCESS table, in-frame sequences only. Its copies lack some clones; in the studies checked, an unresolved V gene accounts for under half of them, and the cause for the rest is not known. Clone size and V and J calls were adopted from that table, with D and trimming inferred from the DNA. This sample holds some 170,000 clones; more than 75% were observed only once. The ten largest clones capture around 17% of the sample.

The source is a man in his 60s with active or convalescent COVID-19. Material for sequencing was peripheral blood. The chain employs TRBV27 and TRBJ2-3; the D gene is possibly TRBD1, with 5 bases matching. Here the CDR3 is given as CASSLSFARATDTQYF. The base sequence is TGTGCCAGCAGTTTATCTTTCGCCAGGGCCACAGATACGCAGTATTTT.